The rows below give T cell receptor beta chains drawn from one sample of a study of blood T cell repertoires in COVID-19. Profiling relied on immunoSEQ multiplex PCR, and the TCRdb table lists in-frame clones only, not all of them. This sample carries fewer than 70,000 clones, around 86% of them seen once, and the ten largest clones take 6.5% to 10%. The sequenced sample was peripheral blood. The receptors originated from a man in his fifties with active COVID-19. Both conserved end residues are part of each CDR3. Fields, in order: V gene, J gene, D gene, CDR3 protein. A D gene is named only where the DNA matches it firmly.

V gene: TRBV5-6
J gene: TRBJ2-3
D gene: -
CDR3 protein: CASSLASFPDTQYF

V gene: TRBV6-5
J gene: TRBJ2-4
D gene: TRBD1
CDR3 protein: CASSNAGGGNIQYF

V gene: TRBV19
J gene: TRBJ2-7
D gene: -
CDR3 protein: CASSIEAETYEQYF

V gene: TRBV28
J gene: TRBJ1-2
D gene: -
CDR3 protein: CASSFGQSYGYTF

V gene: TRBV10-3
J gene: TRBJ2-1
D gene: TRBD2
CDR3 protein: CASQAGGSYNEQFF

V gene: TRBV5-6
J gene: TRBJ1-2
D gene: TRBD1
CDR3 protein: CASSLWDSYYTF

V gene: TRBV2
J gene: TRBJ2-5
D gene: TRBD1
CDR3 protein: CASRRTGTYQETQYF

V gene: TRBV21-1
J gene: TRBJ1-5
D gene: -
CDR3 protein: CASSAPTVNQPQHF

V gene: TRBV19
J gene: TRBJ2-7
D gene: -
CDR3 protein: CASSKLPASSYEQYF

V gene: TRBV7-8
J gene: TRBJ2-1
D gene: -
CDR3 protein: CASSPSGQSYNEQFF

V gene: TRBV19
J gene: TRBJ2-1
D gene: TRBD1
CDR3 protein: CASSPQTGDEQFF

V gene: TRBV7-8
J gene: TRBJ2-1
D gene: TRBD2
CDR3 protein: CASGLADYNEQFF

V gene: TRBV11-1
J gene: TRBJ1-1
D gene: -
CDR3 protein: CASTITGYTEAFF

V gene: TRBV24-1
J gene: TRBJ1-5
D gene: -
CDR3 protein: CATSDLRGLNQPQHF

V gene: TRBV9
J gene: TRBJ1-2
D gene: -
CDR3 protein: CASSLGQNYGYTF

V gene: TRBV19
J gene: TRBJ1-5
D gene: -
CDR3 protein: CASSMRLGNQPQHF

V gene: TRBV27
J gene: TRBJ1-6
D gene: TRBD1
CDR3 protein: CASRRTGQLNSPLHF

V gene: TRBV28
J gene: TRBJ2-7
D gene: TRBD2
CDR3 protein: CASSSGGSSYEQYF

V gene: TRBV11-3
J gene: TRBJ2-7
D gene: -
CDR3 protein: CASSLTTGSEQYF

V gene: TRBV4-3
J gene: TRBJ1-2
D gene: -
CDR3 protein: CASSQDRSPNPSGYTF

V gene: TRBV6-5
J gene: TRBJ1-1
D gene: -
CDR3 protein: CASSYSGEEGTEAFF

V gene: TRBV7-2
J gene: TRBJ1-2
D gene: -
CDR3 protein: CASSLESSRVGGYTF

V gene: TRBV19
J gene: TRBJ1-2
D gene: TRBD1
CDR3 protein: CASTSTGRSSNYGYTF

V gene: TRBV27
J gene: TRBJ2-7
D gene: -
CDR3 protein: CASSPSLARSSYEQYF

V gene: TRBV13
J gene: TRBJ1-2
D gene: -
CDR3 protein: CASSLGLGAGNYGYTF

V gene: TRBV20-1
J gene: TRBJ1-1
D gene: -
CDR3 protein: CSAGRDTEAFF

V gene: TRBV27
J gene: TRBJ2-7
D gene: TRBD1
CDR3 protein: CASSLGRGYEQYF

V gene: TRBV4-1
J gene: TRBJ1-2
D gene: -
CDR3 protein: CASSQLGVGYTF

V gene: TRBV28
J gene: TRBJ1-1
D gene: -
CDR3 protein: CASSGGAEAFF

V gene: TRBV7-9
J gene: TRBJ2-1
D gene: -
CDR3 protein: CASSLPGSSYNEQFF

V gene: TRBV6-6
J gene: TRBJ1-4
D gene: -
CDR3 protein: CASSVTNEKLFF

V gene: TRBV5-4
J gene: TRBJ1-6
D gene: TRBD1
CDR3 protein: CASSFGTGVYNSPLHF

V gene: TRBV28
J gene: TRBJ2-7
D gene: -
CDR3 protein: CASSLTGKNEQYF

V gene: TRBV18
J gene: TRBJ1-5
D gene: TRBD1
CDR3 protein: CASSPGQGGSNQPQHF

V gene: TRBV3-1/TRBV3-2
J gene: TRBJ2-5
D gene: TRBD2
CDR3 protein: CASSQVTGTSGRAAETQYF

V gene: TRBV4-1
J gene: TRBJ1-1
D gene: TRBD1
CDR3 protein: CASSHPQGEDTEAFF

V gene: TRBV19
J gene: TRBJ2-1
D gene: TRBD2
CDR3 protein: CASNPGGSSYNEQFF

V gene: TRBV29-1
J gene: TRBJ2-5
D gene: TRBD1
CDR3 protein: CSVGQGALETQYF

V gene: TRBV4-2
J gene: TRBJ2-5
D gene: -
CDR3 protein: CASSQQERAGHQYF

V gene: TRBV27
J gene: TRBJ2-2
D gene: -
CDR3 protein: CASSLWSGSGELFF

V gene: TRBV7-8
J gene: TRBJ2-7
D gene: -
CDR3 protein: CASSYTETSYEQYF

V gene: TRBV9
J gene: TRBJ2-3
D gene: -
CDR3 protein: CASSEAVRADTQYF

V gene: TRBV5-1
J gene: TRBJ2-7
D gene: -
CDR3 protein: CASSQGQWNEQYF

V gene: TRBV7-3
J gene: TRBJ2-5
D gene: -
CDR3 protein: CASSLTGGGTAETQYF

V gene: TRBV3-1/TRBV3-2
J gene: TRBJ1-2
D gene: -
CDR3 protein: CASSQDLWTNYGYTF

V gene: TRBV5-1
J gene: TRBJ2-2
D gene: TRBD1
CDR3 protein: CASSPDRGNTGELFF

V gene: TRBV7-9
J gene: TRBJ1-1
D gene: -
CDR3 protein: CASSPRGSTEAFF

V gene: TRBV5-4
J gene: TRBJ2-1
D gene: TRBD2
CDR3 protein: CASSVGLANEQFF

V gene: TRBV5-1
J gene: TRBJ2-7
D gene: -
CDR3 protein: CASSLEGTLFYEQYF

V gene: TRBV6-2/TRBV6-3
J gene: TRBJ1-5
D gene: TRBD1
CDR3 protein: CASSYQTGGAHQPQHF

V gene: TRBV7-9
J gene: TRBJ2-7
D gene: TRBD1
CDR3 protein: CASSLGQGATEQYF

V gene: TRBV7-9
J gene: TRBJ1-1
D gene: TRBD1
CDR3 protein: CASSYRTGAGVGTEAFF

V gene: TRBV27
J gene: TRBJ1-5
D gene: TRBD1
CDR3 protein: CASAGGYNQPQHF

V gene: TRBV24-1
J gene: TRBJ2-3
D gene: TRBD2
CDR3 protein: CATSGLDTDTQYF

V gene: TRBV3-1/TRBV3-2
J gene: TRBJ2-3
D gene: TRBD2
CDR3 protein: CASSQPGLLDSGGGTDTQYF

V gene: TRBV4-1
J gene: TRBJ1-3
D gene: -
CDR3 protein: CASSLHGRGSGNTIYF

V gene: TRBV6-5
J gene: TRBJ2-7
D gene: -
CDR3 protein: CASRKGIGNEQYF

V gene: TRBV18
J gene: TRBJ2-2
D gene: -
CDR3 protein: CASSPRAQGPTGELFF

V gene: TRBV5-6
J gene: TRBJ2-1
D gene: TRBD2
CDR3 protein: CASSSSGGNEQFF

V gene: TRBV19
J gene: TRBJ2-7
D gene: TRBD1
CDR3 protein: CARIGTGGYEQYF